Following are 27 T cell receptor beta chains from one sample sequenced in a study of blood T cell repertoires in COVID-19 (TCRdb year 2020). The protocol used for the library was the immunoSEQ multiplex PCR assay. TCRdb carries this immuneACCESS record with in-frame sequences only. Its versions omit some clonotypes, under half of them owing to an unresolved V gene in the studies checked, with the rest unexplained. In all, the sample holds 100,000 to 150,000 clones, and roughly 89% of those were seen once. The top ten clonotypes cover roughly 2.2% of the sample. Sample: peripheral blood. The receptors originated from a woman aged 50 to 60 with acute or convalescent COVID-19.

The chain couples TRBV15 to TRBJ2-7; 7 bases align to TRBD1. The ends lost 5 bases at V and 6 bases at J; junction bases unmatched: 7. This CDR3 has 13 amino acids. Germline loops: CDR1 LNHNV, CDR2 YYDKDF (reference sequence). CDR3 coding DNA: TGTGCCACCAGCCCTACGGGACAGCGCGAGCAGTACTTC. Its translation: CATSPTGQREQYF.

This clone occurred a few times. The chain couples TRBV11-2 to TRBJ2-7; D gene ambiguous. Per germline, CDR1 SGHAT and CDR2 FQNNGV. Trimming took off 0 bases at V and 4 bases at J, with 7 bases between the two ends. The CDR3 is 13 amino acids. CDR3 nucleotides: TGTGCCAGCAGCTTAGAGGTCGGGTACGAGCAGTACTTC. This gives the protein CASSLEVGYEQYF.

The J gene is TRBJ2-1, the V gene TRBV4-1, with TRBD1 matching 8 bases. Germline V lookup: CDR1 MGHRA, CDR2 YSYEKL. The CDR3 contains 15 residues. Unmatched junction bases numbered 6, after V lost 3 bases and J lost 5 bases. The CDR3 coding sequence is TGCGCCAGCAGCCAGTCGGGACAGGTCAACAATGAGCAGTTCTTC. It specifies CASSQSGQVNNEQFF.

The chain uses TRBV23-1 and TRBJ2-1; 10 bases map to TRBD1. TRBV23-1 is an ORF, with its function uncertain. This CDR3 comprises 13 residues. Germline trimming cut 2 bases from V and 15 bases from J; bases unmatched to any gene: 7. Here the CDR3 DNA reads TGCGCCAGCAGTCAAACGGACAGGGGGGCACTGTTCTTC. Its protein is CASSQTDRGALFF.

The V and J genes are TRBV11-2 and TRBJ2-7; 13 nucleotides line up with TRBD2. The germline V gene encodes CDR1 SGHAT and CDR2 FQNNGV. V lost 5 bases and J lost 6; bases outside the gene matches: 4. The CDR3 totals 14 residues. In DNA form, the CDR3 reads TGTGCCAGCAGCCCTGGGACTAGCGGGATCGAGCAGTACTTC. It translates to CASSPGTSGIEQYF.

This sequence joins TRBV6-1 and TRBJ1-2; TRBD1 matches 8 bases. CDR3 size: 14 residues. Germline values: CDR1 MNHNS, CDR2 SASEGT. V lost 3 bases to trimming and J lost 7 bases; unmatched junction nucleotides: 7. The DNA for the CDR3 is TGTGCCAGCAGTGAGGGACTCAGGGGGCTTGGCTACACCTTC. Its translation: CASSEGLRGLGYTF.

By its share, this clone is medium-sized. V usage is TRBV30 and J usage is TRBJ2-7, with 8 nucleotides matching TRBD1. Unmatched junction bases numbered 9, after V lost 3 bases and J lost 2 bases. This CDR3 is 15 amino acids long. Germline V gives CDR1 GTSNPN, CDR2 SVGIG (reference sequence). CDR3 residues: CAWSEEDRVPYEQYF. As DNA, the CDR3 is TGTGCCTGGAGCGAAGAGGACAGGGTACCCTACGAGCAGTACTTC.

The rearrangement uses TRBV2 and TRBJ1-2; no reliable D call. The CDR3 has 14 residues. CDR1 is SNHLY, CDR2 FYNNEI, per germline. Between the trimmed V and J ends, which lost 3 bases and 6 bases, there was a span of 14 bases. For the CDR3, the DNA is TGTGCCAGCAGTGAGGGAGGGTTCGGGGATGGCTACACCTTC. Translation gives CASSEGGFGDGYTF.

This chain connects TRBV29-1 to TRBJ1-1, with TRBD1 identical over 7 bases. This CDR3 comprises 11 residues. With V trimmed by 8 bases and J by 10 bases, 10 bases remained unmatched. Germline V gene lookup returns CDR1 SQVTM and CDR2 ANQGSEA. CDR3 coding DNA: TGCAGCACCTCAGCTAGGGGGCGAGCTTTCTTT. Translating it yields CSTSARGRAFF.

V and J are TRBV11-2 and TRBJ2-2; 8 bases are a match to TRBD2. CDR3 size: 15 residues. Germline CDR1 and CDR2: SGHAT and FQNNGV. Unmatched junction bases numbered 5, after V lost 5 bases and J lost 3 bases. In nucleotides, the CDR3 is TGTGCCAGCAGCCTGTCGGGGGGGGACACCGGGGAGCTGTTTTTT. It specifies CASSLSGGDTGELFF.

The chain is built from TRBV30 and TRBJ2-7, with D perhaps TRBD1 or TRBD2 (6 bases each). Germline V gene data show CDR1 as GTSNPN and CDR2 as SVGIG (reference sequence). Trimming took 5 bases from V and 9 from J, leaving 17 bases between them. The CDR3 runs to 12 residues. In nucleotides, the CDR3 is TGTGCCTGGGGGGGGCCTCTACAAGGGCAGTACTTC. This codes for CAWGGPLQGQYF.

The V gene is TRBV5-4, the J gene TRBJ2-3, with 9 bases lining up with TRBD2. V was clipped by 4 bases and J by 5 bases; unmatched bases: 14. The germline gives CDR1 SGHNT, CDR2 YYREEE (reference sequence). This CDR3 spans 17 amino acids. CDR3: CASSHPSGNEVRDTQYF. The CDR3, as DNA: TGTGCCAGCAGCCACCCTAGCGGGAATGAAGTGAGAGATACGCAGTATTTT.

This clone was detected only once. The CDR3: CASSRDRDNEQFF. The CDR3 nucleotides are TGTGCCAGCTCACGTGACAGGGACAATGAGCAGTTCTTC. The chain combines TRBV18 with TRBJ2-1, with 7 bases aligning to TRBD1. The CDR3 runs to 13 residues. The J segment lost 5 bases and the V segment lost 4 bases, leaving 2 bases of the junction unmatched. CDR1 and CDR2 from the germline V gene are KGHSH and LQKENI.

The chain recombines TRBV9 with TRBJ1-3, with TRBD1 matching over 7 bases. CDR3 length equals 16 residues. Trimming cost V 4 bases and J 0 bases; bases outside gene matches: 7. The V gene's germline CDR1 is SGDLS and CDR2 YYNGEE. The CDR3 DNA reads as TGTGCCAGCAGCCCCCTAGGGACAGACTCTGGAAACACCATATATTTT. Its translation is CASSPLGTDSGNTIYF. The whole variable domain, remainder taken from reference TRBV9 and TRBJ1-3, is DSGVTQTPKHLITATGQRVTLRCSPRSGDLSVYWYQQSLDQGLQFLIQYYNGEERAKGNILERFSAQQFPDLHSELNLSSLELGDSALYFCASSPLGTDSGNTIYFGEGSWLTVV.

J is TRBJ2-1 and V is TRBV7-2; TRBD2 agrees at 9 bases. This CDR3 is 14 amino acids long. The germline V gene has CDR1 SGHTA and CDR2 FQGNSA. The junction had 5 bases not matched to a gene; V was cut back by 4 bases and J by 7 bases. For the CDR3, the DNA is TGTGCCAGCAGCTCAGGACTAGCGAGGAATGAGCAGTTCTTC. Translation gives CASSSGLARNEQFF.

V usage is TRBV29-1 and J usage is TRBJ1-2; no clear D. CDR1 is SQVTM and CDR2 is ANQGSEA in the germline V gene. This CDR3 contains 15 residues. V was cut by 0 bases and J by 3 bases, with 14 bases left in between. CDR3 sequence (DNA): TGCAGCGTTGAAGATTCTCGGGGATCATACTATGGCTACACCTTC. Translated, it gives CSVEDSRGSYYGYTF. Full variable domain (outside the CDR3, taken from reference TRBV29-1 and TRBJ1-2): SAVISQKPSRDICQRGTSLTIQCQVDSQVTMMFWYRQQPGQSLTLIATANQGSEATYESGFVIDKFPISRPNLTFSTLTVSNMSPEDSSIYLCSVEDSRGSYYGYTFGSGTRLTVV.

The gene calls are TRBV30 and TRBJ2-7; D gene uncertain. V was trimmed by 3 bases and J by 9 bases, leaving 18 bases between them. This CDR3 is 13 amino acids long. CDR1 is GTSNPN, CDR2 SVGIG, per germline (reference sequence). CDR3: CAWSAASGVGQYF. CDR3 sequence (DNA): TGTGCCTGGAGCGCAGCGTCTGGAGTTGGGCAGTACTTC.

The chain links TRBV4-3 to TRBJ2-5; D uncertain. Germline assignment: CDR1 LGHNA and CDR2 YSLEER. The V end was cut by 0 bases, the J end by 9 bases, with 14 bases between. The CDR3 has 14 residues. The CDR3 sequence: CASSQDYAVAAQYF. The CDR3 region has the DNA TGCGCCAGCAGCCAAGATTATGCTGTGGCGGCCCAGTACTTC.

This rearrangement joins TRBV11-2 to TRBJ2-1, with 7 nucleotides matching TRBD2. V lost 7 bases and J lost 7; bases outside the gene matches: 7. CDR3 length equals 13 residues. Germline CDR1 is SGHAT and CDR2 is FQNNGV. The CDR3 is CASTRTRGNEQFF. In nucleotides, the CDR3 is TGTGCCAGCACCAGGACTAGGGGTAATGAGCAGTTCTTC.

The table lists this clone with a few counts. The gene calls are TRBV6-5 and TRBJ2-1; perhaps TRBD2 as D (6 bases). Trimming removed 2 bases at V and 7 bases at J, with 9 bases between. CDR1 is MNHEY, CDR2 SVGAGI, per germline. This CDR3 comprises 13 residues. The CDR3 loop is CASSYPGENEQFF. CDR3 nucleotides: TGTGCCAGCAGTTACCCGGGAGAGAATGAGCAGTTCTTC.

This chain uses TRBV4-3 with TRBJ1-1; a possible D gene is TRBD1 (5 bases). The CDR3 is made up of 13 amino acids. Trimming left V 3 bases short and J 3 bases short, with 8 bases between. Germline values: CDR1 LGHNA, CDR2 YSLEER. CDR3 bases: TGCGCCAGCAGCCAGCAAGGGGACACTGAAGCTTTCTTT. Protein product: CASSQQGDTEAFF.

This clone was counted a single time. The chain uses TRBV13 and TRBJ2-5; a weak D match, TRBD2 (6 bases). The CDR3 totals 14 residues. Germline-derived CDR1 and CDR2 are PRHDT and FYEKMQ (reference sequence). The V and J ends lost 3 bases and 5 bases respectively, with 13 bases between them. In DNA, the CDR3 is TGTGCCAGCAGCTTTCAAGCGGGCTGGGAGACCCAGTACTTC. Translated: CASSFQAGWETQYF.

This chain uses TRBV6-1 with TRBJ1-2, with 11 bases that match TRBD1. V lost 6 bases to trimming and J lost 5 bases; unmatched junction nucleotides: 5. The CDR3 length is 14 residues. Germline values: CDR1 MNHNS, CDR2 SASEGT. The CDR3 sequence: CASRPGQGGYGYTF. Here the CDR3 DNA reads TGTGCCAGCAGGCCGGGACAGGGGGGGTATGGCTACACCTTC.

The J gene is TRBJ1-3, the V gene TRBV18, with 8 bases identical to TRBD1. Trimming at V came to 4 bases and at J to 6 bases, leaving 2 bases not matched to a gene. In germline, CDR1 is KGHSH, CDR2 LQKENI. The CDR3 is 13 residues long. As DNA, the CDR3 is TGTGCCAGCTCACTTCAGGGGGCAAACACCATATATTTT. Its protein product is CASSLQGANTIYF.

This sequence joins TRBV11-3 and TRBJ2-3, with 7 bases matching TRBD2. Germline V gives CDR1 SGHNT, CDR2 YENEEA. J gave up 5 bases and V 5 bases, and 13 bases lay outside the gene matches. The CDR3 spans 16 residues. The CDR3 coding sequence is TGTGCCAGCAGCCTTTCGAACGGCGGGGGAGAAGATACGCAGTATTTT. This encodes CASSLSNGGGEDTQYF.

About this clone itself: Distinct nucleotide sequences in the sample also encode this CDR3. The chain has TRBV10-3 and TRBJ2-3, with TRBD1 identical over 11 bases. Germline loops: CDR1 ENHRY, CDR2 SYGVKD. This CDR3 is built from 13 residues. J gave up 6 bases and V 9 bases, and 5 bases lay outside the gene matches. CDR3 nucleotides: TGTGCCATAAGGGACAGGGGGGGGGATACGCAGTATTTT. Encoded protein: CAIRDRGGDTQYF.

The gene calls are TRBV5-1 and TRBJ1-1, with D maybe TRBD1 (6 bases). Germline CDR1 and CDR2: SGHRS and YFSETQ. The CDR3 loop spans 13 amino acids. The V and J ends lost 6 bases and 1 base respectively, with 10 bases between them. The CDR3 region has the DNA TGCGCCAGCACGACAGGTTCGAACACTGAAGCTTTCTTT. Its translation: CASTTGSNTEAFF.